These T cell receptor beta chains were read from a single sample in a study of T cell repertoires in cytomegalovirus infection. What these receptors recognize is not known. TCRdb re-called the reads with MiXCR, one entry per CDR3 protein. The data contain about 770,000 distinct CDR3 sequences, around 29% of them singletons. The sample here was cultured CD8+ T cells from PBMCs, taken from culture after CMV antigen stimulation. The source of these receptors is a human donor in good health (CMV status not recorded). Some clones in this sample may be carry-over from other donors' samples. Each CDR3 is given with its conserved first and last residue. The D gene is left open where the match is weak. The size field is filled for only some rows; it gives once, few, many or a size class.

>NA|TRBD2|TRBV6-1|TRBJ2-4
CASRFHELAGGKLAKNIQYF
TGTGCCAGCAGGTTTCATGAGCTAGCGGGGGGCAAACTAGCCAAAAACATTCAGTACTTC
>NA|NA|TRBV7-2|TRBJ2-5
CASSLEGHRLETQYF
TGTGCCAGCAGCTTAGAGGGACACCGTCTGGAGACCCAGTACTTC
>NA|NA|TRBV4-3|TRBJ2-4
CASSLLQDPYQDIQYF
TGCGCCAGCAGCCTCCTACAGGACCCCTACCAAGACATTCAGTACTTC
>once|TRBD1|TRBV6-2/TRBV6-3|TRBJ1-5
CASSVDRGGNQPQHF
TGTGCCAGCAGCGTGGACAGGGGAGGCAATCAGCCCCAGCATTTT
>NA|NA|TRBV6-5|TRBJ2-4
CASSYNEQRNIQYF
TGTGCCAGCAGTTACAACGAACAAAGAAACATTCAGTACTTC
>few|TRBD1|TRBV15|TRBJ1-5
CATKARDRASQPQHF
TGTGCCACCAAAGCTCGGGACAGGGCTAGTCAGCCCCAGCATTTT
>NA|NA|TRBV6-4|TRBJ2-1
CASDPTGDSYNEQFF
TGTGCCAGCGACCCGACAGGCGACTCCTACAATGAGCAGTTCTTC
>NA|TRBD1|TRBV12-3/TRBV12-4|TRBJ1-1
CASSFRLQGVVMNTEAFF
TGTGCCAGCAGTTTCAGACTACAGGGGGTGGTGATGAACACTGAAGCTTTCTTT
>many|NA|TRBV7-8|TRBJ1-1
CASSPGSILRAFF
TGTGCCAGCAGCCCCGGTTCCATCCTACGAGCTTTCTTT
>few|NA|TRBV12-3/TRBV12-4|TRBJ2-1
CASRRGTNHEQFF
TGTGCCAGCAGGCGTGGGACCAACCATGAGCAGTTCTTC
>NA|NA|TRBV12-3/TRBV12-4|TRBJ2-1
CASSWGGSPNEQFF
TGTGCCAGCAGTTGGGGGGGCTCACCGAATGAGCAGTTCTTC
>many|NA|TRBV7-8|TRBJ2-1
CASSPQNQAGGEQFF
TGTGCCAGCAGCCCCCAAAACCAGGCGGGCGGTGAGCAGTTCTTC
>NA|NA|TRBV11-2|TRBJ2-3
CASSLDWARGARADTQYF
TGTGCCAGCAGCTTAGATTGGGCCCGGGGGGCGAGGGCAGATACGCAGTATTTT
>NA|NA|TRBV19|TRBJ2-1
CASSIPRESYNEQFF
TGTGCCAGTAGTATCCCACGGGAGTCCTACAATGAGCAGTTCTTC
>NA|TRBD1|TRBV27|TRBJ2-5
CASNQTGGLREIQYF
TGTGCCAGCAACCAGACAGGGGGTTTGAGGGAGATCCAGTACTTC
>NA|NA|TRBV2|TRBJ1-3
CASSPREGPGNTIYF
TGTGCCAGCAGTCCAAGAGAAGGGCCCGGAAACACCATATATTTT
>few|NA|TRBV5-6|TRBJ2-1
CASSLEVDEQFF
TGTGCCAGCAGCTTGGAGGTCGATGAGCAGTTCTTC
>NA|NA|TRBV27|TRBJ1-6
CASSAQQGNSPLHF
TGTGCCAGCAGTGCACAACAGGGTAATTCACCCCTCCACTTT
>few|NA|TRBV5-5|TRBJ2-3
CASRVADFTDTQYF
TGTGCCAGCAGGGTAGCCGACTTCACAGATACGCAGTATTTT
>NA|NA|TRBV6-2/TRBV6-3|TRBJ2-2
CASTASTGELFF
TGTGCCAGCACCGCTAGCACCGGGGAGCTGTTTTTT
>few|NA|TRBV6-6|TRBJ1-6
CASSYSAGPLRHNSPLHF
TGTGCCAGCAGTTACTCGGCCGGCCCCCTTCGACATAATTCACCCCTCCACTTT
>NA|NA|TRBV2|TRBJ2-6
CASSEGAGIYGANVLTF
TGTGCCAGCAGTGAAGGGGCAGGGATATATGGGGCCAACGTCCTGACTTTC
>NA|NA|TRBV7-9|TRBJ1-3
CASSPADSGNTIYF
TGTGCCAGCAGCCCAGCGGACTCTGGAAACACCATATATTTT
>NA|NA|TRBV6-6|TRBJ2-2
CASSYSPTGLAGELFF
TGTGCCAGCAGTTACTCGCCTACAGGGTTGGCCGGGGAGCTGTTTTTT
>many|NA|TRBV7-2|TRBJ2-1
CASSLAFGDEQFF
TGTGCCAGCAGCTTAGCGTTCGGGGATGAGCAGTTCTTC
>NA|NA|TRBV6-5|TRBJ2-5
CASSYDGPGATQYF
TGTGCCAGCAGTTACGATGGTCCAGGGGCGACCCAGTACTTC
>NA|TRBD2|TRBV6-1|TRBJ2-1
CASSYGAGVYNEQFF
TGTGCCAGCAGTTACGGGGCGGGGGTCTACAATGAGCAGTTCTTC
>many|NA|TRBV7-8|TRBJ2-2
CASSFGAGNTGELFF
TGTGCCAGCAGCTTTGGGGCTGGGAACACCGGGGAGCTGTTTTTT
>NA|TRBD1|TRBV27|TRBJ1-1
CACRQGNTEAFF
TGTGCCTGTAGACAGGGGAACACTGAAGCTTTCTTT
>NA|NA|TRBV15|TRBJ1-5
CATSDPSLNQPQHF
TGTGCCACCAGCGACCCCAGTTTGAATCAGCCCCAGCATTTT
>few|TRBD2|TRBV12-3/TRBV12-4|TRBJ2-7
CASGLGEREFSYEQYF
TGTGCCAGCGGGCTTGGGGAGCGGGAGTTCTCCTACGAGCAGTACTTC
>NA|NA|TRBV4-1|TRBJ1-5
CASSQEWDQPQHF
TGCGCCAGCAGCCAAGAGTGGGATCAGCCCCAGCATTTT
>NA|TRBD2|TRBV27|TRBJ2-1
CASSSTGGGDEQFF
TGTGCCAGCAGCAGTACGGGGGGGGGAGATGAGCAGTTCTTC
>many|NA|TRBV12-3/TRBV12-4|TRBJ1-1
CASSLGTENTEAFF
TGTGCCAGCAGCTTAGGGACGGAAAACACTGAAGCTTTCTTT
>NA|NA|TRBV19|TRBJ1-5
CASTEGQLNQPQHF
TGTGCCAGTACCGAGGGGCAGCTCAATCAGCCCCAGCATTTT
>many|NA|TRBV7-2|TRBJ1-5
CASSLGVPYSNQPQHF
TGTGCCAGCAGCTTAGGGGTACCCTATAGCAATCAGCCCCAGCATTTT
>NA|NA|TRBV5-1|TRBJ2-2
CASSLAWDTGELFF
TGCGCCAGCAGCTTGGCCTGGGACACCGGGGAGCTGTTTTTT
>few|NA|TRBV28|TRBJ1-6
CASTTHVDSPLHF
TGTGCCAGCACAACCCACGTGGATTCACCCCTCCACTTT
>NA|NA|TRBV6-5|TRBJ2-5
CASRTGGQETQYF
TGTGCCAGCAGGACCGGGGGTCAAGAGACCCAGTACTTC
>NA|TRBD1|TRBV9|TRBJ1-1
CASSVRTGSVSEAFF
TGTGCCAGCAGCGTACGGACAGGGAGTGTTTCTGAAGCTTTCTTT
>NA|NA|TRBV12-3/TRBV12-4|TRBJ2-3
CASTREQGGADTQYF
TGTGCCAGCACCCGGGAGCAGGGCGGAGCAGATACGCAGTATTTT
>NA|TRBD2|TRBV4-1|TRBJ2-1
CASSQVKIRTSESYNEQFF
TGCGCCAGCAGCCAAGTAAAAATTCGGACTAGCGAATCCTACAATGAGCAGTTCTTC
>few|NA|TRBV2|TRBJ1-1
CASISGHFNSF
TGTGCCAGCATTTCGGGACATTTTAATTCCTTT
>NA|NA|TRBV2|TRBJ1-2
CASSGRSHYGYTF
TGTGCCAGCAGTGGCAGGTCCCACTATGGCTACACCTTC
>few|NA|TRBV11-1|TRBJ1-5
CASSLMVTGPQHF
TGTGCCAGCAGCTTAATGGTGACGGGCCCCCAGCATTTT
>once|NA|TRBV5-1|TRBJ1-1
CASSLMTAQNTEAFF
TGCGCCAGCAGCTTAATGACAGCCCAGAACACTGAAGCTTTCTTT
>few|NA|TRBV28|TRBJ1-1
CASSSVQGDYTEAFF
TGTGCCAGCAGTTCCGTACAGGGAGACTACACTGAAGCTTTCTTT
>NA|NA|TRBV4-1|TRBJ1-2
CASSQEGNMEYWDYGYTF
TGCGCCAGCAGCCAAGAGGGGAATATGGAGTACTGGGACTATGGCTACACCTTC
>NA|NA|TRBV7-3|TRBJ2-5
CASSGGGARETQYF
TGTGCCAGCAGCGGGGGGGGGGCCAGGGAGACCCAGTACTTC